These 28 T cell receptor beta chains were all obtained from the same sample, sequenced in a study of beta chain features in type 1 diabetes. Study-wide points: Shortening that was moderate but significant affected the TCRB CDR3s of Type 1 diabetes patients in all four CD4+ subsets.

Antigens for these TCRs are unknown. Reverse transcription of all isolated RNA meant that expressed TCRB transcripts were sequenced. Sequenced by immunoSEQ multiplex PCR; TCRdb stores in-frame clones only, minus some. The sample shows fewer than 350,000 clones, about 15% of them seen only once. Input material: naive CD4+ T cells from blood. These receptors came from a man aged 18 to 35 with type 1 diabetes.

The chain joins TRBV18 to TRBJ2-1, with TRBD2 matching over 9 bases. V lost 3 bases, J lost 8 bases, and 11 bases stayed unmatched. The CDR3 length is 16 residues. CDR1 KGHSH and CDR2 LQKENI come from the germline V gene. The chain's CDR3 is CASSPPGLALSDEQFF. CDR3 nucleotides: TGTGCCAGCTCACCTCCCGGACTAGCGCTATCCGATGAGCAGTTCTTC. Drawing the rest from reference TRBV18 and TRBJ2-1, the complete variable domain is NAGVMQNPRHLVRRRGQEARLRCSPMKGHSHVYWYRQLPEEGLKFMVYLQKENIIDESGMPKERFSAEFPKEGPSILRIQQVVRGDSAAYFCASSPPGLALSDEQFFGPGTRLTVL.

The chain uses TRBV7-2 and TRBJ2-7; no reliable D call. The V and J ends lost 3 bases and 4 bases respectively, with 10 bases between them. The CDR3 has 13 residues. Germline V gene data show CDR1 as SGHTA and CDR2 as FQGNSA. The CDR3 DNA follows: TGTGCCAGCAGCTTTAAGTGGAGTTACGAGCAGTACTTC. Amino acids: CASSFKWSYEQYF.

V is TRBV18 and J is TRBJ2-3; 14 positions agree with TRBD2. The V gene's germline CDR1 is KGHSH and CDR2 LQKENI. Trimming removed 1 base from V and 3 bases from J; junction bases left unmatched: 0. The CDR3 has 16 residues. The CDR3 here is CASSPRTSGGTDTQYF. The CDR3 DNA reads TGTGCCAGCTCACCACGGACTAGCGGGGGGACAGATACGCAGTATTTT.

This clone was observed a few times. The rearrangement links TRBV9 to TRBJ1-5; D gene unclear. Germline values: CDR1 SGDLS, CDR2 YYNGEE. V was trimmed by 7 bases and J by 1 base, leaving 6 bases between them. The CDR3 spans 12 residues. The CDR3 nucleotides are TGTGCCAGCGGGCAGAGCAATCAGCCCCAGCATTTT. Its translation is CASGQSNQPQHF.

This chain connects TRBV2 to TRBJ2-3; maybe TRBD2 (6 bases). Trimming took 8 bases from V and 1 from J, leaving 13 bases between them. The CDR3 contains 14 residues. Germline-derived CDR1 and CDR2 are SNHLY and FYNNEI. DNA of the CDR3: TGTGCCAGCGGCGGGACTTTTGGCACAGATACGCAGTATTTT. Translation gives CASGGTFGTDTQYF.

The chain joins TRBV2 to TRBJ1-2, with TRBD1 matching 8 bases. The trim removed 3 bases at V and 3 bases at J, leaving 0 bases unmatched. Germline V gene sequence: CDR1 SNHLY, CDR2 FYNNEI. The CDR3 length is 13 residues. The CDR3 loop is CASSEDRDYGYTF. DNA of the CDR3: TGTGCCAGCAGTGAGGACAGGGACTATGGCTACACCTTC.

This clone showed up just a few times. The chain combines TRBV28 with TRBJ2-1; D is undetermined. The CDR3 has 12 residues. In germline, CDR1 is MDHEN, CDR2 SYDVKM. V dropped 8 bases and J dropped 2 bases, with 7 bases sitting between them. The CDR3 nucleotides are TGTGCCAGCCGGGTCGCCTACAATGAGCAGTTCTTC. It codes for CASRVAYNEQFF.

The V gene is TRBV5-4, the J gene TRBJ2-1; 9 bases fit TRBD2. The CDR3 loop spans 20 amino acids. In germline, CDR1 is SGHNT, CDR2 YYREEE (reference sequence). The V segment lost 6 bases and the J segment 2 bases; nucleotides outside the gene matches: 21. CDR3 sequence: CASTSAGLAGPAGAYNEQFF. The CDR3 coding sequence is TGTGCCAGCACCTCGGCAGGGCTAGCGGGACCAGCTGGGGCCTACAATGAGCAGTTCTTC.

The gene calls are TRBV6-6 and TRBJ1-5; D is ambiguous. This CDR3 region has 12 residues. The V end was cut by 0 bases, the J end by 11 bases, with 8 bases between. CDR1 is MNHNY, CDR2 SVGAGI, per germline (reference sequence). The CDR3 bases are TGTGCCAGCAGTTACTCTGGCCGTACCCAGCATTTT. This encodes CASSYSGRTQHF.

This clone was counted between two and nine times. The V and J genes are TRBV7-9 and TRBJ2-5; the D is unclear. This CDR3 has 13 residues. V was shortened by 3 bases and J by 5 bases, with 10 bases between the two germline ends. The V gene's germline CDR1 is SEHNR and CDR2 FQNEAQ (reference sequence). This CDR3 is CASSLSSLETQYF. The CDR3 DNA follows: TGTGCCAGCAGCTTGTCGAGTTTGGAGACCCAGTACTTC.

This clone was detected a few times. The J gene is TRBJ2-1, the V gene TRBV29-1, with D tentatively TRBD1 (5 bases). Per the germline V gene, CDR1 is SQVTM and CDR2 is ANQGSEA. The CDR3 extends over 13 amino acids. Trimming stripped 2 bases from V and 7 bases from J, with 12 bases between. The CDR3 protein is CSVETQGWNEQFF. The DNA of the CDR3 is TGCAGCGTTGAAACCCAGGGTTGGAATGAGCAGTTCTTC.

This rearrangement joins TRBV6-5 to TRBJ2-5; a weak D match, TRBD1 (6 bases). This CDR3 has 15 amino acids. The V gene's germline CDR1 is MNHEY and CDR2 SVGAGI. Trimming removed 7 bases from V and 0 bases from J, with 15 bases in between. The CDR3 DNA reads as TGTGCCAGCATGGTAGGGGGAATGTACCAAGAGACCCAGTACTTC. Translating gives CASMVGGMYQETQYF.

The sample holds a few counts of this clone. The rearrangement links TRBV6-1 to TRBJ2-5; 7 nucleotides agree with TRBD1. V gave up 5 bases and J gave up 4 bases; unmatched junction bases: 7. The CDR3 covers 14 residues. The V gene's germline CDR1 is MNHNS and CDR2 SASEGT. CDR3 coding DNA: TGTGCCAGCAGTCTCGACAGGGCGTTAGAGACCCAGTACTTC. Protein sequence: CASSLDRALETQYF.

V usage is TRBV25-1 and J usage is TRBJ1-4, with no clear D. The CDR3 loop spans 15 amino acids. Germline V lookup: CDR1 MGHDK, CDR2 SYGVNS. V was clipped by 1 base and J by 10 bases, with 16 bases between them. The CDR3 is CASSEWYTTRGKLFF. CDR3 in DNA: TGTGCCAGCAGTGAATGGTACACGACGCGGGGAAAACTGTTTTTT. The full variable domain, rest sourced from reference TRBV25-1 and TRBJ1-4, is EADIYQTPRYLVIGTGKKITLECSQTMGHDKMYWYQQDPGMELHLIHYSYGVNSTEKGDLSSESTVSRIRTEHFPLTLESARPSHTSQYLCASSEWYTTRGKLFFGSGTQLSVL.

The chain uses TRBV7-9 and TRBJ2-7; 7 nucleotides match TRBD1. V was clipped by 2 bases and J by 3 bases; unmatched bases: 4. This CDR3 is built from 14 residues. In germline, CDR1 is SEHNR, CDR2 FQNEAQ (reference sequence). In DNA, the CDR3 is TGTGCCAGCAGCTTAAGAGCAGGGGGCTACGAGCAGTACTTC. It is translated as CASSLRAGGYEQYF.

The DNA for the CDR3 is TGTGCCAGCAACCTAGCGGGGCCCTACAATGAGCAGTTCTTC. This gives the protein CASNLAGPYNEQFF. The chain couples TRBV6-5 to TRBJ2-1, with TRBD2 matching over 9 bases. Germline V lookup: CDR1 MNHEY, CDR2 SVGAGI. CDR3 size: 14 residues. V was clipped by 7 bases and J by 2 bases; unmatched bases: 3.

This clone was seen only a few times. The chain joins TRBV14 to TRBJ2-3; 8 bases fit TRBD2. Germline V gene lookup returns CDR1 SGHDN and CDR2 FVKESK. This CDR3 is 17 amino acids long. The V segment lost 4 bases and the J segment 2 bases; nucleotides outside the gene matches: 11. CDR3 sequence reads: CASSPWIGTRVTDTQYF. The CDR3 DNA reads as TGTGCCAGCAGCCCATGGATCGGGACTAGAGTCACAGATACGCAGTATTTT.

CDR3 protein: CASSAGVPTEAFF. In DNA form, the CDR3 reads TGTGCCAGCAGCGCAGGGGTTCCCACTGAAGCTTTCTTT. The chain links TRBV7-2 to TRBJ1-1; a weak D match, TRBD1 (6 bases). V dropped 5 bases and J dropped 4 bases, with 11 bases sitting between them. The CDR3 length is 13 residues. CDR1 and CDR2 (germline): SGHTA, FQGNSA.

In its sample, this clone was seen a few times. The gene calls are TRBV21-1 and TRBJ2-7; TRBD2 is taken as the D call from the table, unchecked against the DNA. TRBV21-1 is a listed pseudogene. This CDR3 contains 18 residues. CDR3 in amino acids: CASSKRALWASGLYEQYF. In DNA form, the CDR3 reads TGTGCCAGCAGCAAAAGGGCGCTGTGGGCTAGCGGGCTCTACGAGCAGTACTTC.

This clone showed up just a few times. This sequence joins TRBV6-5 and TRBJ1-4, with 7 bases matching TRBD1. Looked up from germline, CDR1 is MNHEY and CDR2 is SVGAGI. With V trimmed by 4 bases and J by 1 base, 6 bases remained unmatched. The CDR3 is made up of 16 amino acids. The CDR3 spells CASSLLSGGTNEKLFF. The CDR3 DNA follows: TGTGCCAGCAGTTTACTATCAGGGGGAACTAATGAAAAACTGTTTTTT.

Only a few counts were recorded for this clone. The chain is built from TRBV5-1 and TRBJ2-1; 10 bases are shared with TRBD2. This CDR3 comprises 11 residues. The germline gives CDR1 SGHRS, CDR2 YFSETQ. J gave up 15 bases and V 4 bases, and 4 bases lay outside the gene matches. The CDR3 coding sequence is TGCGCCAGCAGCGGTAGCGGGAGGCCGTTCTTC. This sequence encodes CASSGSGRPFF. Drawing the rest from reference TRBV5-1 and TRBJ2-1, the complete variable domain is KAGVTQTPRYLIKTRGQQVTLSCSPISGHRSVSWYQQTPGQGLQFLFEYFSETQRNKGNFPGRFSGRQFSNSRSEMNVSTLELGDSALYLCASSGSGRPFFGPGTRLTVL.

There are a few counts of this clone. The gene calls are TRBV10-2 and TRBJ2-3, with TRBD1 matching over 8 bases. Trimming at V came to 5 bases and at J to 0 bases, leaving 4 bases not matched to a gene. CDR1 and CDR2 (germline): WSHSY, SAAADI. The CDR3 totals 15 residues. CDR3 coding DNA: TGCGCCAGCAGTACACAGGGGGTTAGCACAGATACGCAGTATTTT. Translated: CASSTQGVSTDTQYF.

This clone occurred a few times. The chain uses TRBV30 and TRBJ1-1, with D maybe TRBD1 (6 bases). The ends were cut back, 3 bases at V and 1 base at J, with 24 bases in the middle. The germline CDR1 and CDR2 sequences are GTSNPN and SVGIG (reference sequence). CDR3 length: 18 residues. CDR3 region: CAWSLGDILTFGNTEAFF. CDR3 sequence (DNA): TGTGCCTGGAGCCTAGGGGACATCTTGACTTTCGGGAACACTGAAGCTTTCTTT.

V usage is TRBV29-1 and J usage is TRBJ2-1; D gene ambiguous. Trimming shortened V by 4 bases and J by 3 bases, and 16 bases separated the two germline ends. This CDR3 has 15 residues. From germline, CDR1 is SQVTM and CDR2 ANQGSEA. CDR3 protein: CSVGPPLGGYNEQFF. CDR3 coding DNA: TGCAGCGTTGGCCCCCCCCTCGGTGGCTACAATGAGCAGTTCTTC.

The gene calls are TRBV4-1 and TRBJ2-1, with a tentative D call TRBD2 (5 bases). Trimming took off 5 bases at V and 10 bases at J, with 15 bases between the two ends. The CDR3 has 13 amino acids. Germline CDR1 is MGHRA and CDR2 is YSYEKL. The CDR3 DNA follows: TGCGCCAGCAGCTACACTGGACGCGGGGAGCAGTTCTTC. Its translation: CASSYTGRGEQFF.

This clone was seen only a few times. The rearrangement joins TRBV13 to TRBJ1-1; TRBD1 might be the D (6 bases). This CDR3 has 15 amino acids. The ends were cut back, 3 bases at V and 3 bases at J, with 14 bases in the middle. Germline V gene lookup returns CDR1 PRHDT and CDR2 FYEKMQ (reference sequence). DNA of the CDR3: TGTGCCAGCAGCTTTACAGGGCGTGGATACACTGAAGCTTTCTTT. This codes for CASSFTGRGYTEAFF.

The chain is built from TRBV15 and TRBJ2-2; D not resolved. CDR1 is LNHNV and CDR2 is YYDKDF in the germline V gene (reference sequence). CDR3 length: 17 amino acids. Between the trimmed V and J ends, which lost 0 bases and 1 base, there was a span of 12 bases. CDR3 in amino acids: CATSRDRLVENTGELFF. The CDR3 DNA sequence: TGTGCCACCAGCAGAGATAGGCTAGTTGAGAACACCGGGGAGCTGTTTTTT.

The genes are TRBV28 and TRBJ2-3, with D possibly being TRBD1 (6 bases). Germline V gene lookup returns CDR1 MDHEN and CDR2 SYDVKM. V lost 2 bases and J 4 bases, leaving 16 bases between the germline ends. The CDR3 is 16 amino acids. The CDR3 nucleotides read TGTGCCAGCAGTTTAAACCAGGGGCGCGGTCCAGATACGCAGTATTTT. Its translation: CASSLNQGRGPDTQYF.